A selection of T cell receptor beta chains follows, all from one sample in a study of blood T cell repertoires in COVID-19. Sequenced by immunoSEQ multiplex PCR; TCRdb stores in-frame clones only, minus some. Among more than 250,000 clones, more than 75% were seen once, and the ten largest hold about 9.4%. Sequenced sample: PBMCs or T cells enriched from blood (not recorded which). These receptors came from a woman between 18 and 29 years old who had recovered from COVID-19. Each CDR3 is given with its conserved first and last residue. The D gene is left open where the match is weak. The listing skips clone size in some rows; elsewhere it reads once, few, many or a size class.

TRBD1	once	TRBV18	TRBJ2-7	TGTGCCAGCTCACCACCGGGACAGTACGAGCAGTACTTC	CASSPPGQYEQYF
.	.	TRBV5-6	TRBJ2-1	TGTGCCAGCAGCTTATCCGGGGAGCAGTTCTTC	CASSLSGEQFF
TRBD2	.	TRBV5-1	TRBJ2-1	TGCGCCAGCAGCTCACTAGGGACTAGCGGGAGGCACAGCTACAATGAGCAGTTCTTC	CASSSLGTSGRHSYNEQFF
.	.	TRBV24-1	TRBJ1-1	TGTGCCACCAGTGCCCCGGGGAGCGGTGAAGCTTTCTTT	CATSAPGSGEAFF
TRBD1	.	TRBV10-3	TRBJ1-1	TGTGCCATCAGGGTGACAGGGGGTGAAGCTTTCTTT	CAIRVTGGEAFF
TRBD1	.	TRBV6-5	TRBJ1-1	TGTGCCAGCAGTCGGCGGACAGGGGGGAACACTGAAGCTTTCTTT	CASSRRTGGNTEAFF
TRBD2	.	TRBV11-3	TRBJ2-3	TGTGCCAGCAGCTTAGGGAGTACTAGCGGGAGTTCAGATACGCAGTATTTT	CASSLGSTSGSSDTQYF
TRBD2	.	TRBV24-1	TRBJ2-2	TGTGCCACCAGTGATTCGCTAGCGGGACACGGGGAGCTGTTTTTT	CATSDSLAGHGELFF
.	.	TRBV2	TRBJ2-1	TGTGCCAGCAGCGCAGGGCCCTACAATGAGCAGTTCTTC	CASSAGPYNEQFF
.	.	TRBV7-9	TRBJ1-2	TGTGCCAGCAGCTTAGACAGCCCTTATTCCTACACCTTC	CASSLDSPYSYTF
.	few	TRBV30	TRBJ1-1	TGTGCCTGGAGTGTATTTCGACAGAGGAACACTGAAGCTTTCTTT	CAWSVFRQRNTEAFF